A selection of T cell receptor beta chains follows, all from one sample in a study of response to subunit inactivated influenza vaccine. TCRdb re-derived calls from the RT-PCR reads in MiXCR, one entry per CDR3 protein. The sample lists hundreds of thousands of distinct CDR3 sequences; about 20% were seen once. Source: PBMCs from blood, taken less than 22 months after vaccination. The origin of the receptors is a man between 50 and 69 years old who received an inactivated influenza vaccine. CDR3s include the opening cysteine and the closing phenylalanine or tryptophan. Each record gives: D gene, V gene, J gene, clone size, CDR3 protein, CDR3 DNA. The D gene is left open where the match is weak. Clone size is stated in some rows and not others, as once, few, many or a class when expanded.

d_gene: .
v_gene: TRBV20-1
j_gene: TRBJ2-3
abundance: few
CDR3aa: CSAIRADTQYF
CDR3nt: TGCAGTGCTATAAGGGCAGATACGCAGTATTTT

d_gene: TRBD1
v_gene: TRBV3-1
j_gene: TRBJ1-4
abundance: .
CDR3aa: CASSHRIGQGLYGKLFF
CDR3nt: TGTGCCAGCAGCCACAGAATCGGACAGGGCTTGTATGGAAAACTGTTTTTT

d_gene: .
v_gene: TRBV19
j_gene: TRBJ2-6
abundance: few
CDR3aa: CASSITVTANVLTF
CDR3nt: TGTGCCAGTAGTATCACAGTTACGGCCAACGTCCTGACTTTC

d_gene: TRBD2
v_gene: TRBV7-2
j_gene: TRBJ2-3
abundance: few
CDR3aa: CASSLMPSGSRTDTQYF
CDR3nt: TGTGCCAGCAGCTTAATGCCGAGCGGGAGTAGAACAGATACGCAGTATTTT

d_gene: .
v_gene: TRBV6-2/TRBV6-3
j_gene: TRBJ1-2
abundance: once
CDR3aa: CASSRTANYCYTF
CDR3nt: TGTGCCAGCAGTCGGACAGCTAACTATTGCTACACCTTC

d_gene: .
v_gene: TRBV28
j_gene: TRBJ2-1
abundance: few
CDR3aa: CASSPFGGVFNEQFF
CDR3nt: TGTGCCAGCAGTCCCTTTGGGGGAGTCTTCAATGAGCAGTTCTTC

d_gene: .
v_gene: TRBV20-1
j_gene: TRBJ2-1
abundance: once
CDR3aa: CSARDSLARYNEQFF
CDR3nt: TGCAGTGCTAGAGATTCGCTAGCGAGATACAATGAGCAGTTCTTC

d_gene: .
v_gene: TRBV5-4
j_gene: TRBJ2-1
abundance: .
CDR3aa: CASSLDILRAEQFF
CDR3nt: TGTGCCAGCAGCTTGGATATTCTACGGGCTGAGCAGTTCTTC

d_gene: TRBD1
v_gene: TRBV29-1
j_gene: TRBJ1-1
abundance: many
CDR3aa: CSVVQGARLSTEAFF
CDR3nt: TGCAGCGTTGTTCAGGGGGCACGGCTGAGCACTGAAGCTTTCTTT

d_gene: .
v_gene: TRBV28
j_gene: TRBJ2-1
abundance: .
CDR3aa: CATLREPPYNEQFF
CDR3nt: TGTGCCACCCTCAGGGAGCCCCCCTACAATGAGCAGTTCTTC

d_gene: .
v_gene: TRBV20-1
j_gene: TRBJ1-2
abundance: few
CDR3aa: CSAPVGPTKNYGYTF
CDR3nt: TGCAGTGCCCCGGTCGGCCCAACAAAAAACTATGGCTACACCTTC

d_gene: .
v_gene: TRBV5-1
j_gene: TRBJ1-1
abundance: .
CDR3aa: CASSLGWVELDTEAFF
CDR3nt: TGCGCCAGCAGCTTGGGCTGGGTGGAATTGGACACTGAAGCTTTCTTT

d_gene: .
v_gene: TRBV10-2
j_gene: TRBJ2-3
abundance: few
CDR3aa: CASSEQGTSTDTQYF
CDR3nt: TGCGCCAGCAGTGAGCAAGGCACTAGCACAGATACGCAGTATTTT

d_gene: .
v_gene: TRBV5-4
j_gene: TRBJ2-7
abundance: .
CDR3aa: CASSLVQGSSYEQYF
CDR3nt: TGTGCCAGCAGCTTGGTTCAGGGTAGCTCCTACGAGCAGTACTTC

d_gene: TRBD1
v_gene: TRBV20-1
j_gene: TRBJ2-3
abundance: .
CDR3aa: CSAMGQGGDTQYF
CDR3nt: TGCAGTGCTATGGGACAGGGTGGAGATACGCAGTATTTT

d_gene: TRBD2
v_gene: TRBV24-1
j_gene: TRBJ2-3
abundance: few
CDR3aa: CATSDPGGTDTQYF
CDR3nt: TGTGCCACCAGTGATCCGGGGGGGACAGATACGCAGTATTTT

d_gene: .
v_gene: TRBV18
j_gene: TRBJ2-7
abundance: .
CDR3aa: CASSPSRGSSYEQYF
CDR3nt: TGTGCCAGCTCACCAAGCAGGGGCAGCTCCTACGAGCAGTACTTC

d_gene: .
v_gene: TRBV7-2
j_gene: TRBJ2-3
abundance: .
CDR3aa: CASRAMSVPWASTQYF
CDR3nt: TGTGCCAGCAGAGCCATGTCGGTTCCCTGGGCTAGTACGCAGTATTTT

d_gene: .
v_gene: TRBV20-1
j_gene: TRBJ1-2
abundance: few
CDR3aa: CSAREGGYGYTF
CDR3nt: TGCAGTGCTAGAGAGGGGGGCTATGGCTACACCTTC

d_gene: .
v_gene: TRBV5-4
j_gene: TRBJ1-1
abundance: few
CDR3aa: CASSLGGGLNTEAFF
CDR3nt: TGTGCCAGCAGCTTGGGTGGCGGATTGAACACTGAAGCTTTCTTT